This T cell receptor beta chain was recovered during a study of human T cells and chemical hapten exposure. Study-wide results and limits: TCRs above 1 in 1000 frequency did not change with DPC sensitization. Significantly more large CDR3 similarity clusters arose among expanded TCRs than among controls.

Comments on this clonotype: Its antigen is unknown.

TCRdb fed the RACE reads into MiXCR, producing one record per CDR3 protein. The sample includes fewer than 200,000 distinct CDR3 sequences, around 30% seen only once; the top ten take about 2.1%. There are 15 residues in the CDR3. J lost 5 bases, V lost 5 bases, and 10 bases had no gene match. Time point specified: patch test 3, about 24 weeks after DPC sensitization. Treatment denoted: therapeutic diphenylcyclopropenone sensitization with weekly scalp DPC. The receptor comes from a woman younger than 30 with alopecia areata. Some clones in this sample may be carry-over from other donors' samples. This chain uses TRBV12-3 or TRBV12-4 with TRBJ2-7; 9 bases match TRBD1. The sample in question was whole blood, obtained in connection with sensitization to the hapten diphenylcyclopropenone (DPC). For the CDR3, the DNA is TGTGCCAGCAGTCTTGGACAGGGGAGATTAAACGAGCAGTACTTC. Translated, it gives CASSLGQGRLNEQYF.